This is a list of T cell receptor beta chains from one sample in a study of identical twins. MiXCR, run by TCRdb on the 5' RACE reads, gives a single entry per CDR3 protein. The sample holds about 100,000 distinct CDR3 sequences, about 6.1% seen once. Sample: memory T cells sorted from blood. The receptors originated from a woman aged 50 to 65 in good health. CDR3s include the opening cysteine and the closing phenylalanine or tryptophan. The order of the fields is clone size, V gene, J gene, D gene, CDR3 protein, CDR3 DNA. A D gene is named only where the DNA matches it firmly. Clone size, where shown, is once, few, many, or a class for clones that have expanded.

clone size: many
V gene: TRBV5-1
J gene: TRBJ1-4
D gene: NA
CDR3 protein: CASSPDGRRNEKLFF
CDR3 DNA: TGCGCCAGCAGCCCGGACGGAAGGAGGAATGAAAAACTGTTTTTT

clone size: many
V gene: TRBV5-1
J gene: TRBJ2-5
D gene: TRBD2
CDR3 protein: CASSILGLDETQYF
CDR3 DNA: TGCGCCAGCAGCATTCTTGGACTAGACGAGACCCAGTACTTC

clone size: few
V gene: TRBV5-5
J gene: TRBJ2-3
D gene: NA
CDR3 protein: CASSLTNRQDTQYF
CDR3 DNA: TGTGCCAGCAGCTTGACGAATAGGCAAGATACGCAGTATTTT

clone size: many
V gene: TRBV3-1
J gene: TRBJ1-2
D gene: TRBD1
CDR3 protein: CASSQGTGWYGYTF
CDR3 DNA: TGTGCCAGCAGCCAAGGGACAGGGTGGTATGGCTACACCTTC

clone size: NA
V gene: TRBV20-1
J gene: TRBJ1-2
D gene: TRBD1
CDR3 protein: CSARWGQVSGYTF
CDR3 DNA: TGCAGTGCTAGGTGGGGACAGGTCTCTGGCTACACCTTC

clone size: many
V gene: TRBV18
J gene: TRBJ1-1
D gene: TRBD1
CDR3 protein: CASSPGQINTEAFF
CDR3 DNA: TGTGCCAGCTCACCGGGACAGATTAACACTGAAGCTTTCTTT

clone size: few
V gene: TRBV3-1
J gene: TRBJ2-1
D gene: TRBD2
CDR3 protein: CASSQASLLAGVADEQFF
CDR3 DNA: TGTGCCAGCAGCCAAGCCTCCCTCCTAGCGGGAGTGGCGGATGAGCAGTTCTTC

clone size: NA
V gene: TRBV20-1
J gene: TRBJ1-1
D gene: TRBD1
CDR3 protein: CSATRQGRNTEAFF
CDR3 DNA: TGCAGTGCTACTCGACAGGGCCGGAACACTGAAGCTTTCTTT

clone size: many
V gene: TRBV10-3
J gene: TRBJ2-3
D gene: NA
CDR3 protein: CAISGAGSPDTQYF
CDR3 DNA: TGTGCCATCAGTGGGGCCGGGTCTCCAGATACGCAGTATTTT

clone size: many
V gene: TRBV15
J gene: TRBJ2-2
D gene: TRBD1
CDR3 protein: CATSTDREATGELFF
CDR3 DNA: TGTGCCACCAGCACGGACAGGGAGGCCACCGGGGAGCTGTTTTTT

clone size: many
V gene: TRBV6-2/TRBV6-3
J gene: TRBJ2-1
D gene: TRBD2
CDR3 protein: CASSYSTSGRASNYNEQFF
CDR3 DNA: TGTGCCAGCAGTTACTCGACTAGCGGGAGGGCCTCGAACTACAATGAGCAGTTCTTC

clone size: many
V gene: TRBV10-3
J gene: TRBJ2-2
D gene: NA
CDR3 protein: CAISELPTGELFF
CDR3 DNA: TGTGCCATCAGTGAGCTGCCCACCGGGGAGCTGTTTTTT

clone size: NA
V gene: TRBV20-1
J gene: TRBJ2-7
D gene: NA
CDR3 protein: CSATYEQYF
CDR3 DNA: TGCAGTGCTACTTACGAGCAGTACTTC

clone size: many
V gene: TRBV29-1
J gene: TRBJ1-3
D gene: NA
CDR3 protein: CSVLGQGQSSGNTIYF
CDR3 DNA: TGCAGCGTTTTAGGGCAGGGACAATCTTCTGGAAACACCATATATTTT

clone size: many
V gene: TRBV3-1
J gene: TRBJ2-3
D gene: NA
CDR3 protein: CASSQALPAGTHLDTQYF
CDR3 DNA: TGTGCCAGCAGCCAAGCGCTCCCGGCAGGAACCCATTTAGATACGCAGTATTTT

clone size: NA
V gene: TRBV11-3
J gene: TRBJ2-3
D gene: NA
CDR3 protein: CASSRGYTDTQYF
CDR3 DNA: TGTGCCAGCAGTCGGGGCTACACAGATACGCAGTATTTT

clone size: NA
V gene: TRBV28
J gene: TRBJ2-2
D gene: TRBD2
CDR3 protein: CASVASGSSAGELFF
CDR3 DNA: TGTGCCTCTGTGGCTAGCGGGAGTTCGGCCGGGGAGCTGTTTTTT

clone size: many
V gene: TRBV13
J gene: TRBJ1-4
D gene: NA
CDR3 protein: CASSLARADELFF
CDR3 DNA: TGTGCCAGCAGCTTAGCAAGGGCAGACGAACTGTTTTTT